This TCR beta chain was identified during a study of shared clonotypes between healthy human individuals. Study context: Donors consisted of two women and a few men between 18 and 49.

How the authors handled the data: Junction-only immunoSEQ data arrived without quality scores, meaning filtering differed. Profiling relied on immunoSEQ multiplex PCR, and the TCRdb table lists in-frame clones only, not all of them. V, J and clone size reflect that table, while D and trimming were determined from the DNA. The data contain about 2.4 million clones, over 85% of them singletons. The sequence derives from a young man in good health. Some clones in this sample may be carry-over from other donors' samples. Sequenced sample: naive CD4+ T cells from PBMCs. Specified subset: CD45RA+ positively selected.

The CDR3 bases are TGTGCCAGCACTCCACCGGGACAAACCTACGAGCAGTACTTC. Protein: CASTPPGQTYEQYF. The chain recombines TRBV6-5 with TRBJ2-7; D may be TRBD1 (6 bases). CDR3 length equals 14 residues. V lost 7 bases to trimming and J lost 2 bases, with 15 bases between them. Germline CDR1 MNHEY, CDR2 SVGAGI.